The 31 T cell receptor beta chains below all came from one sample that was sequenced in a study of shared T cell receptors in the human thymus. This table comes from immunoSEQ multiplex PCR, and its TCRdb copy is limited to in-frame clones, with some not included. Of hundreds of thousands of clones listed, approximately 89% were seen once; the top ten hold just under 0.0095%. This sample also belongs to another study, concerning human thymus T cells.

Material: thymocytes. The receptors come from a boy under three years old with a congenital heart defect.

CDR3 amino acids: CASNHGTGGSTEAFF. DNA for the CDR3: TGTGCCAGTAACCACGGGACAGGGGGTTCCACTGAAGCTTTCTTT. The rearrangement links TRBV19 to TRBJ1-1, with 11 bases lining up with TRBD1. Germline V gene sequence: CDR1 LNHDA, CDR2 SQIVND (reference sequence). Unmatched junction bases numbered 8, after V lost 7 bases and J lost 4 bases. This CDR3 has 15 residues.

This clone was seen more than once but under ten times. The chain is built from TRBV5-1 and TRBJ1-1; D is unresolved. V dropped 0 bases and J dropped 0 bases, with 3 bases sitting between them. Germline CDR1 reads SGHRS; CDR2 reads YFSETQ. This CDR3 spans 13 amino acids. The CDR3 sequence: CASSLAVNTEAFF. The CDR3 DNA follows: TGCGCCAGCAGCTTGGCAGTGAACACTGAAGCTTTCTTT.

The chain is built from TRBV2 and TRBJ2-7; 9 bases agree with TRBD2. This CDR3 contains 16 residues. V lost 4 bases, J lost 4 bases, and 11 bases stayed unmatched. The germline V gene has CDR1 SNHLY and CDR2 FYNNEI. CDR3 bases: TGTGCCAGCAGTGTCGCCGAGACTAGCGGATCGTACGAGCAGTACTTC. Encoded protein: CASSVAETSGSYEQYF.

The chain is built from TRBV7-6 and TRBJ2-7; 9 bases agree with TRBD1. V shed 6 bases and J 1 base; nucleotides not matched to a gene: 7. From germline, CDR1 is SGHVS and CDR2 FNYEAQ. The CDR3 is 15 amino acids. The CDR3 bases are TGTGCCAGCAGTGAACGGACAGGGGCATCCTACGAGCAGTACTTC. It codes for CASSERTGASYEQYF.

The rearrangement uses TRBV28 and TRBJ1-4; tentatively, D is TRBD1 (6 bases). V lost 11 bases and J 5 bases, leaving 21 bases between the germline ends. Germline assignment: CDR1 MDHEN and CDR2 SYDVKM. The CDR3 sequence is 15 residues long. CDR3 amino acids: CAGAAETGENEKLFF. In DNA, the CDR3 is TGTGCCGGAGCCGCGGAGACAGGAGAAAATGAAAAACTGTTTTTT.

The chain employs TRBV25-1 and TRBJ1-1, with D uncertain. The CDR3 is made up of 13 amino acids. Germline values: CDR1 MGHDK, CDR2 SYGVNS. The V gene lost 1 base and the J gene lost 8 bases, with 11 bases spanning the gap. The CDR3 region has the DNA TGTGCCAGCAGTGAATTCCAGGAATTAGAAGCTTTCTTT. It yields the protein CASSEFQELEAFF.

This clone has a handful of counts. The rearrangement uses TRBV18 and TRBJ2-1; 7 bases fit TRBD1. The junction had 4 bases not matched to a gene; V was cut back by 2 bases and J by 3 bases. This CDR3 region has 15 residues. Per the germline V gene, CDR1 is KGHSH and CDR2 is LQKENI. The CDR3 coding sequence is TGTGCCAGCTCACCAGACAGGGCTATCTACAATGAGCAGTTCTTC. It codes for CASSPDRAIYNEQFF.

The V and J genes are TRBV5-6 and TRBJ1-1; D gene ambiguous. The CDR3 spans 14 residues. Trimming left V 0 bases short and J 2 bases short, with 8 bases between. Germline V gene sequence: CDR1 SGHDT, CDR2 YYEEEE. In DNA form, the CDR3 reads TGTGCCAGCAGCTTGGCTCAGGATAACACTGAAGCTTTCTTT. Translating gives CASSLAQDNTEAFF.

The sample holds one count of this clone. V gene TRBV28 combines with J gene TRBJ1-5; D gene ambiguous. The V and J ends lost 4 bases and 9 bases respectively, with 4 bases between them. Germline-derived CDR1 and CDR2 are MDHEN and SYDVKM. There are 10 residues in the CDR3. For the CDR3, the DNA is TGTGCCAGCAGTTCCCGGCCCCAGCATTTT. Translating gives CASSSRPQHF.

CDR3 region: CASSEPSGQSGNTIYF. Written as DNA, the CDR3 is TGTGCCAGCAGCGAGCCCTCGGGACAGTCTGGAAACACCATATATTTT. The gene calls are TRBV9 and TRBJ1-3, with TRBD1 matching over 7 bases. Germline lookup yields CDR1 SGDLS and CDR2 YYNGEE. Losses at the gene ends were 3 bases for V and 1 base for J; bases not matched to a gene: 7. This CDR3 contains 16 residues.

This chain joins TRBV5-5 and TRBJ1-2; TRBD1 agrees at 8 bases. The CDR3 covers 16 residues. After removal of 4 bases from V and 4 bases from J, the junction contained 12 bases not matched to a gene. Germline V gene sequence: CDR1 SGHKS, CDR2 YYEKEE (reference sequence). The CDR3, as DNA: TGTGCCAGCAGCGCCTGGCGCAGGGGGCTATTCTATGGCTACACCTTC. It translates to CASSAWRRGLFYGYTF.

V gene TRBV5-4 combines with J gene TRBJ2-7; D possibly corresponds to TRBD2 (6 bases). V lost 0 bases, J lost 5 bases, and 15 bases lay in between. The CDR3 consists of 15 residues. Germline V gene lookup returns CDR1 SGHNT and CDR2 YYREEE (reference sequence). CDR3 loop: CASSLEGTAGHEQYF. CDR3 in DNA: TGTGCCAGCAGCTTGGAAGGGACCGCGGGGCACGAGCAGTACTTC.

The V gene is TRBV4-3, the J gene TRBJ1-3; D is perhaps TRBD1 (6 bases). The germline gives CDR1 LGHNA, CDR2 YSLEER. The CDR3 consists of 15 residues. Trimming took 3 bases from V and 1 from J, leaving 10 bases between them. In DNA, the CDR3 is TGCGCCAGCAGCCAGCCACAGGGTTCTGGAAACACCATATATTTT. Translation: CASSQPQGSGNTIYF.

The chain uses TRBV21-1 and TRBJ1-2; TRBD1 was called by the table and not checked on the DNA. TRBV21-1 is shown as a pseudogene. The CDR3 has 16 residues. The CDR3 DNA reads as TGTGCCAGCAGCAAAGATTGGGTAGGGGGATCGTATGGCTACACCTTC. Its translation: CASSKDWVGGSYGYTF.

The J gene is TRBJ1-5, the V gene TRBV19, with D possibly TRBD1 on 6 matching bases. V lost 4 bases and J 0 bases, leaving 16 bases between the germline ends. Germline V gene data show CDR1 as LNHDA and CDR2 as SQIVND (reference sequence). The CDR3 extends over 17 amino acids. The DNA for the CDR3 is TGTGCCAGTAGTACAGGACAGCCCACATATAGCAATCAGCCCCAGCATTTT. It translates to CASSTGQPTYSNQPQHF. The complete variable domain, with remaining parts taken from reference TRBV19 and TRBJ1-5, reads DGGITQSPKYLFRKEGQNVTLSCEQNLNHDAMYWYRQDPGQGLRLIYYSQIVNDFQKGDIAEGYSVSREKKESFPLTVTSAQKNPTAFYLCASSTGQPTYSNQPQHFGDGTRLSIL.

The chain employs TRBV6-6 and TRBJ2-5; 8 nucleotides line up with TRBD2. V lost 6 bases to trimming and J lost 2 bases; unmatched junction nucleotides: 11. The germline gives CDR1 MNHNY, CDR2 SVGAGI (reference sequence). This CDR3 is 16 amino acids long. The CDR3 DNA follows: TGTGCCAGCAGCCATAAAACTAGCGGAAGACAAGAGACCCAGTACTTC. Residues: CASSHKTSGRQETQYF.

This clone was seen a single time. The CDR3 sequence is CASSSTGTGANFNQPQHF. The CDR3 region has the DNA TGTGCCAGCAGCTCTACCGGAACAGGGGCAAACTTTAATCAGCCCCAGCATTTT. The rearrangement joins TRBV7-2 to TRBJ1-5; 7 nucleotides line up with TRBD1. CDR1 is SGHTA and CDR2 is FQGNSA in the germline V gene. The CDR3 totals 18 residues. The trim removed 4 bases at V and 4 bases at J, leaving 16 bases unmatched.

CDR3 in amino acids: CASSTGQGGYTF. The CDR3 bases are TGTGCCAGCAGTACCGGACAGGGCGGCTACACCTTC. The J gene is TRBJ1-2, the V gene TRBV5-8; 8 nucleotides agree with TRBD1. The V segment lost 5 bases and the J segment 8 bases; nucleotides outside the gene matches: 5. Germline V gene sequence: CDR1 SGHTS, CDR2 YDEGEE. The CDR3 runs 12 residues.

The chain uses TRBV19 and TRBJ2-5; D is perhaps TRBD2 (6 bases). CDR1 is LNHDA, CDR2 SQIVND, per germline (reference sequence). This CDR3 has 15 amino acids. The ends were cut back, 3 bases at V and 4 bases at J, with 15 bases in the middle. The chain's CDR3 is CASSIIGGVRETQYF. The CDR3 DNA sequence: TGTGCCAGTAGTATTATTGGAGGGGTACGAGAGACCCAGTACTTC.

The CDR3 loop reads CSYTSGSSGANVLTF. CDR3 in DNA: TGCAGCTATACCAGTGGGAGCTCTGGGGCCAACGTCCTGACTTTC. The chain employs TRBV29-1 and TRBJ2-6, with D possibly being TRBD2 (5 bases). The CDR3 covers 15 residues. Trimming pared 8 bases from V and 0 bases from J, leaving 14 bases between. The germline gives CDR1 SQVTM, CDR2 ANQGSEA.

DNA for the CDR3: TGCGCCAGCAGCCCTCCTAGCGGGAAAGGTCCAGATACGCAGTATTTT. This gives the protein CASSPPSGKGPDTQYF. The chain couples TRBV10-1 to TRBJ2-3; 9 nucleotides agree with TRBD2. The germline V gene has CDR1 WNHNN and CDR2 SYGVQD (reference sequence). The V segment lost 6 bases and the J segment 4 bases; nucleotides outside the gene matches: 11. The CDR3 sequence is 16 residues long.

This rearrangement joins TRBV6-1 to TRBJ2-7, with a weak D call TRBD2 (5 bases). Trimming removed 0 bases at V and 3 bases at J, with 6 bases between. The CDR3 runs 13 residues. Germline V gene lookup returns CDR1 MNHNS and CDR2 SASEGT. For the CDR3, the DNA is TGTGCCAGCAGTGAAGCAGGGAGCTACGAGCAGTACTTC. Translating gives CASSEAGSYEQYF.

The rearrangement uses TRBV11-2 and TRBJ2-5, with 8 bases aligning to TRBD1. Trimming at V came to 4 bases and at J to 12 bases, leaving 10 bases not matched to a gene. Germline loops: CDR1 SGHAT, CDR2 FQNNGV. The CDR3 totals 13 residues. Here the CDR3 DNA reads TGTGCCAGCAGCTCCAGATACGGACAGGGTGAGTACTTC. Its translation: CASSSRYGQGEYF.

V is TRBV4-1 and J is TRBJ1-5; 8 nucleotides agree with TRBD1. Germline CDR1 is MGHRA and CDR2 is YSYEKL. Trimming removed 3 bases from V and 0 bases from J; junction bases left unmatched: 10. The CDR3 spans 18 residues. This chain's CDR3 is CASSQGGQVPISNQPQHF. DNA of the CDR3: TGCGCCAGCAGCCAGGGGGGACAGGTCCCAATTAGCAATCAGCCCCAGCATTTT.

The rearrangement uses TRBV7-6 and TRBJ1-3; D is unresolved. This CDR3 has 15 amino acids. The V end was cut by 5 bases, the J end by 2 bases, with 13 bases between. Germline V gene lookup returns CDR1 SGHVS and CDR2 FNYEAQ. The CDR3, as DNA: TGTGCCAGCAGCCGTGAGGAGAGTCCTGGAAACACCATATATTTT. This encodes CASSREESPGNTIYF.

This chain connects TRBV19 to TRBJ1-5; 10 bases align to TRBD1. CDR1 and CDR2 from the germline V gene are LNHDA and SQIVND (reference sequence). This CDR3 region has 17 residues. The J segment lost 5 bases and the V segment lost 7 bases, leaving 14 bases of the junction unmatched. The DNA for the CDR3 is TGTGCCAGTAACGATTTTCGGGACAGGGGATCCGATCAGCCCCAGCATTTT. It encodes CASNDFRDRGSDQPQHF.

This clone has a single count. This sequence joins TRBV5-4 and TRBJ2-1; TRBD1 matches 7 bases. From germline, CDR1 is SGHNT and CDR2 YYREEE (reference sequence). The CDR3 loop spans 20 amino acids. The V gene end was trimmed by 1 base and the J gene end by 2 bases; junction bases not matched to a gene: 18. CDR3 DNA: TGTGCCAGCAGCTTGCCCCACTCCCCCTATCAGGGGGTGGCCTACAATGAGCAGTTCTTC. Residues: CASSLPHSPYQGVAYNEQFF.

The chain combines TRBV6-5 with TRBJ2-1; the match to TRBD2 covers 10 bases. The CDR3 is 16 residues long. From germline, CDR1 is MNHEY and CDR2 SVGAGI. Trimming cost V 2 bases and J 2 bases; bases outside gene matches: 3. The CDR3 loop reads CASSYGGLAAYNEQFF. The CDR3 region has the DNA TGTGCCAGCAGTTACGGAGGACTAGCGGCCTACAATGAGCAGTTCTTC.

This clone was counted between two and nine times. CDR3 region: CASSLVGHPTSGRGYEQYF. In nucleotides, the CDR3 is TGTGCCAGCAGTTTGGTGGGACACCCGACTAGCGGGAGAGGCTACGAGCAGTACTTC. The chain carries TRBV27 and TRBJ2-7, with TRBD2 matching over 12 bases. The CDR3 sequence is 19 residues long. Germline V lookup: CDR1 MNHEY, CDR2 SMNVEV (reference sequence). Trimming removed 3 bases from V and 3 bases from J; junction bases left unmatched: 15.

The chain couples TRBV4-3 to TRBJ2-7; D may be TRBD2 (6 bases). The germline V gene encodes CDR1 LGHNA and CDR2 YSLEER. The CDR3 is 16 residues long. The V and J ends lost 1 base and 6 bases respectively, with 19 bases between them. This CDR3 reads CASSQVGDGLGGEQYF. In DNA form, the CDR3 reads TGCGCCAGCAGCCAAGTAGGGGACGGTTTGGGGGGCGAGCAGTACTTC.

CDR3 coding DNA: TGTGCCAGCAGCGTGGGACAGGGTAGTAAGACTGAAGCTTTCTTT. The encoded protein is CASSVGQGSKTEAFF. J is TRBJ1-1 and V is TRBV7-9; 9 bases line up with TRBD1. Germline V gene data show CDR1 as SEHNR and CDR2 as FQNEAQ (reference sequence). The CDR3 covers 15 residues. V was pared by 5 bases and J by 5 bases, with 9 bases of the junction left unmatched.